The rows below give T cell receptor beta chains drawn from one sample of a study of blood T cell repertoires in COVID-19. Here immunoSEQ multiplex PCR was the method, and the copy in TCRdb shows in-frame clones only, minus some. Of about 110,000 clones in the sample, about 83% are singletons; the top ten hold approximately 4.1%. The sequencing input was peripheral blood. These TCRs come from a woman in her 70s with acute or convalescent COVID-19. Each CDR3 is given with its conserved first and last residue. The D gene is left open where the match is weak. The size of a clone is reported for some rows only, either as once, few or many, or as a class for expanded clones.

d_gene | j_gene | abundance | v_gene | CDR3aa | CDR3nt
TRBD1 | TRBJ1-1 | . | TRBV7-2 | CASSFQGARRDTEAFF | TGTGCCAGCAGCTTCCAGGGGGCCCGCCGGGACACTGAAGCTTTCTTT
TRBD1 | TRBJ1-1 | . | TRBV6-2/TRBV6-3 | CASSRGQGWYTEAFF | TGTGCCAGCAGTCGGGGACAGGGGTGGTACACTGAAGCTTTCTTT
. | TRBJ1-3 | . | TRBV21-1 | CASRRTGGDGNTIYF | TGTGCCAGCAGGCGGACAGGGGGCGATGGAAACACCATATATTTT
. | TRBJ1-2 | . | TRBV7-2 | CASSLELEGNGYTF | TGTGCCAGCAGCTTAGAATTGGAGGGGAATGGCTACACCTTC
TRBD1 | TRBJ1-2 | . | TRBV28 | CASGIGQVIANYGYTF | TGTGCCAGCGGAATCGGACAGGTGATAGCAAACTATGGCTACACCTTC
. | TRBJ1-5 | . | TRBV6-2/TRBV6-3 | CASSSSGVSQPQHF | TGTGCCAGCAGTTCATCAGGGGTTAGTCAGCCCCAGCATTTT
TRBD1 | TRBJ1-1 | . | TRBV4-1 | CASSQRTGEFLGEAFF | TGCGCCAGCAGCCAACGAACAGGGGAATTTCTTGGTGAAGCTTTCTTT
TRBD2 | TRBJ2-3 | . | TRBV12-3/TRBV12-4 | CASKREELYTQYF | TGTGCCAGCAAGCGGGAGGAGTTATATACGCAGTATTTT
TRBD2 | TRBJ2-3 | . | TRBV18 | CASSPGTSGGTDTQYF | TGTGCCAGCTCACCCGGGACTAGCGGGGGCACAGATACGCAGTATTTT
. | TRBJ1-5 | . | TRBV6-5 | CASTGGQSPNQPQHF | TGTGCCAGCACCGGAGGACAGTCACCCAATCAGCCCCAGCATTTT
TRBD1 | TRBJ2-5 | . | TRBV4-1 | CASSQETGGRETQYF | TGCGCCAGCAGCCAAGAGACAGGGGGCAGGGAGACCCAGTACTTC
. | TRBJ1-5 | . | TRBV7-9 | CASSLGQGNQPQHF | TGTGCCAGCAGCTTAGGACAGGGCAATCAGCCCCAGCATTTT
. | TRBJ1-3 | many | TRBV6-2/TRBV6-3 | CASSPDRTLSGNTIYF | TGTGCCAGCAGTCCAGACAGGACTCTCTCTGGAAACACCATATATTTT
TRBD1 | TRBJ1-1 | . | TRBV7-9 | CASSLGQGYDTEAFF | TGTGCCAGCAGCTTAGGACAGGGTTACGACACTGAAGCTTTCTTT
TRBD2 | TRBJ2-5 | once | TRBV19 | CASSTGLAGGGQGETQYF | TGTGCCAGTAGCACCGGACTAGCGGGAGGTGGGCAAGGAGAGACCCAGTACTTC
TRBD1 | TRBJ1-2 | . | TRBV28 | CASSRQPGQGSLYGYTF | TGTGCCAGCAGCAGACAGCCGGGACAGGGGAGTCTCTATGGCTACACCTTC
TRBD2 | TRBJ2-1 | . | TRBV12-3/TRBV12-4 | CASRPTSDEQFF | TGTGCCAGCAGACCGACTAGCGACGAGCAGTTCTTC
TRBD1 | TRBJ1-2 | . | TRBV6-6 | CASKQGIGGYTF | TGTGCCAGTAAACAGGGGATCGGCGGCTACACCTTC
TRBD1 | TRBJ2-7 | . | TRBV30 | CAWSGTGISYEQYF | TGTGCCTGGAGCGGGACAGGGATCTCCTACGAGCAGTACTTC
. | TRBJ1-1 | . | TRBV7-2 | CASSLVGASEAFF | TGTGCCAGCAGCTTAGTAGGGGCCTCTGAAGCTTTCTTT
. | TRBJ1-1 | . | TRBV7-9 | CASSLASGARTEAFF | TGTGCCAGCAGCTTAGCTAGCGGGGCGAGGACTGAAGCTTTCTTT
TRBD1 | TRBJ2-5 | . | TRBV29-1 | CSVEGDRGQETQYF | TGCAGCGTTGAGGGGGACAGGGGCCAAGAGACCCAGTACTTC
. | TRBJ1-1 | few | TRBV25-1 | CASRGKGGAFF | TGTGCCAGTAGGGGGAAAGGGGGAGCTTTCTTT
. | TRBJ2-3 | . | TRBV28 | CASSPHGVADTQYF | TGTGCCAGCAGCCCTCACGGGGTTGCAGATACGCAGTATTTT
. | TRBJ1-2 | . | TRBV6-6 | CASIESGAYGYTF | TGTGCCAGCATCGAGTCAGGGGCCTATGGCTACACCTTC
. | TRBJ1-2 | . | TRBV15 | CATSRVGVLNYGYTF | TGTGCCACCAGCAGAGTCGGGGTGTTGAACTATGGCTACACCTTC
TRBD1 | TRBJ2-2 | . | TRBV5-1 | CASSFGQGDAGELFF | TGCGCCAGCAGCTTTGGGCAGGGGGATGCCGGGGAGCTGTTTTTT
. | TRBJ2-1 | . | TRBV24-1 | CATSDFRVGGYNEQFF | TGTGCCACCAGTGATTTTAGGGTCGGGGGCTACAATGAGCAGTTCTTC
. | TRBJ1-2 | . | TRBV18 | CASSPNRVWDGYTF | TGTGCCAGCTCACCAAACAGGGTATGGGATGGCTACACCTTC
. | TRBJ1-1 | few | TRBV14 | CASSPQRNTEAFF | TGTGCCAGCAGCCCACAAAGGAACACTGAAGCTTTCTTT
. | TRBJ2-5 | . | TRBV5-8 | CASSLDRDRETQYF | TGTGCCAGCAGCTTGGACAGGGACCGAGAGACCCAGTACTTC
. | TRBJ2-7 | . | TRBV15 | CATSRFPGLPYEQYF | TGTGCCACCAGCAGATTCCCGGGACTTCCATACGAGCAGTACTTC
TRBD2 | TRBJ2-3 | . | TRBV27 | CASRPTPGTSGSTDTQYF | TGTGCCAGCAGACCAACGCCCGGGACTAGCGGCAGCACAGATACGCAGTATTTT
. | TRBJ2-2 | . | TRBV14 | CASRTGSLYGELFF | TGTGCCAGCAGGACAGGATCGCTATACGGGGAGCTGTTTTTT
. | TRBJ2-1 | . | TRBV4-3 | CASSQERVNNEQFF | TGCGCCAGCAGCCAAGAGAGGGTAAACAATGAGCAGTTCTTC
. | TRBJ1-1 | . | TRBV7-2 | CASSFYSSGTEAFF | TGTGCCAGCAGCTTTTATTCTTCGGGCACTGAAGCTTTCTTT
TRBD2 | TRBJ2-7 | . | TRBV2 | CASSARTGLAPEQYF | TGTGCCAGCAGTGCGCGAACCGGACTAGCCCCCGAGCAGTACTTC
. | TRBJ1-2 | . | TRBV24-1 | CATSDPRAYGYTF | TGTGCCACCAGTGATCCCCGTGCGTATGGCTACACCTTC
TRBD1 | TRBJ2-5 | . | TRBV15 | CATSRDLGQGSKETQYF | TGTGCCACCAGCAGAGATTTGGGACAGGGTAGTAAGGAGACCCAGTACTTC
TRBD1 | TRBJ1-1 | . | TRBV10-3 | CAISVYQQGAGEAFF | TGTGCCATCAGTGTATATCAACAGGGGGCGGGGGAAGCTTTCTTT